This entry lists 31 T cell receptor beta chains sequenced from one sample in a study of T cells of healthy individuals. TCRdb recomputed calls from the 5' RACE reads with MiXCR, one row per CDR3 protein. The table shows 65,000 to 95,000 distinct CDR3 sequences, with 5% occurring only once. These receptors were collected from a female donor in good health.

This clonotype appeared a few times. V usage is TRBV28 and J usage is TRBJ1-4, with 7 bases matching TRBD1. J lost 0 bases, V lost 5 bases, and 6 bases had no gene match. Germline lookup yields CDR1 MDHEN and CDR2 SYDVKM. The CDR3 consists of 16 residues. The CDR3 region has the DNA TGTGCCAGCAGTACTCAGGGGGAAGCAACTAATGAAAAACTGTTTTTT. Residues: CASSTQGEATNEKLFF.

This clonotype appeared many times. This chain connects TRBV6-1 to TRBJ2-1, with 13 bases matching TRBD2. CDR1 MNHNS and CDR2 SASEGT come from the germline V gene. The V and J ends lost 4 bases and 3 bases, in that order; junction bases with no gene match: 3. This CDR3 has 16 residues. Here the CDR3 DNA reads TGTGCCAGCAGTGGGACTAGCGGGAGTCGCTACAATGAGCAGTTCTTC. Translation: CASSGTSGSRYNEQFF.

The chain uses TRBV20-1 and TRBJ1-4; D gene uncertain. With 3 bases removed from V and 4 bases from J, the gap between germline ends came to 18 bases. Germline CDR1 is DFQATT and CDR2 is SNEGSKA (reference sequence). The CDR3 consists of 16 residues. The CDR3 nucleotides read TGCAGTGCTAGGCCGCCGTCTGGAGGACTTAATGAAAAACTGTTTTTT. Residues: CSARPPSGGLNEKLFF.

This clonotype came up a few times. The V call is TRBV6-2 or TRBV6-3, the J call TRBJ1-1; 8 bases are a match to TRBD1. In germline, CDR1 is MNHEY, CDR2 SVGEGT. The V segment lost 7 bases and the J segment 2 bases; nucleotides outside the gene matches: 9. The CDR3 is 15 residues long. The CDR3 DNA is TGTGCCAGCATCCCGGCAGGGGGCCCAAACACTGAAGCTTTCTTT. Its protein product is CASIPAGGPNTEAFF.

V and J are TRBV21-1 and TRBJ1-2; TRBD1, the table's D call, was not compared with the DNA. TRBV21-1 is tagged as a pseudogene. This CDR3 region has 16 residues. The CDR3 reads CASSRGRDRGIYGYTF. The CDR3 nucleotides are TGTGCCAGCAGCAGAGGAAGGGACCGTGGGATTTATGGCTACACCTTC.

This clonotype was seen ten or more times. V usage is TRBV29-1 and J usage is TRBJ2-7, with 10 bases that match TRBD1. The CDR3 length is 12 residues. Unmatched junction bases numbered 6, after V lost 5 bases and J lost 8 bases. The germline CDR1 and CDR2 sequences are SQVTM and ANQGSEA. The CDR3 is CSVRDRGSQQYF. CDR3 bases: TGCAGCGTTCGGGACAGGGGAAGCCAGCAGTACTTC.

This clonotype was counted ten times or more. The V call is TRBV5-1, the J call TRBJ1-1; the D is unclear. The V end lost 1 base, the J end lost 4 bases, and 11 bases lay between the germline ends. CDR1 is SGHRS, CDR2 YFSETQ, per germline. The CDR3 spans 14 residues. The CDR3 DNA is TGCGCCAGCAGCTTGAACCCGGGGAGCACTGAAGCTTTCTTT. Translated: CASSLNPGSTEAFF.

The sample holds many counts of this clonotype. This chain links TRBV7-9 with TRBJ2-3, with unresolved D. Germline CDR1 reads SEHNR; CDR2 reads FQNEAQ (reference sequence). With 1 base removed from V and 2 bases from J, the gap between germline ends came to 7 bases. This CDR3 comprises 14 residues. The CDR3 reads CASSLDTSTDTQYF. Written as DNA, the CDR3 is TGTGCCAGCAGCTTAGACACTTCCACAGATACGCAGTATTTT.

CDR3 coding DNA: TGTGCCAGCAGGCTAGGGGATACGCAGTATTTT. Amino acids: CASRLGDTQYF. The chain combines TRBV4-2 with TRBJ2-3; unclear D gene. This CDR3 is 11 amino acids long. Deletions cut 6 bases from V and 6 bases from J, with 7 bases between. CDR1 is LGHNA and CDR2 is YNFKEQ in the germline V gene.

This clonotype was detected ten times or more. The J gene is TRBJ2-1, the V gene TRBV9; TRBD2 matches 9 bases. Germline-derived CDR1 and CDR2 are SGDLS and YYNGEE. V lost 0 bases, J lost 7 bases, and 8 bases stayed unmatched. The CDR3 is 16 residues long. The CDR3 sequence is CASSVDGGLARNEQFF. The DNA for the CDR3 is TGTGCCAGCAGCGTAGACGGAGGACTAGCGAGGAATGAGCAGTTCTTC.

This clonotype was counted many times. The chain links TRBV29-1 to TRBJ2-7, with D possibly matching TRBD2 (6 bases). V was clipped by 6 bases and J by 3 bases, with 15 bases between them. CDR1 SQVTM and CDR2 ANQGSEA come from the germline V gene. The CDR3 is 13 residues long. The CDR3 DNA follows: TGCAGCGTCCCACGTCCGGAGGGCTACGAGCAGTACTTC. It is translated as CSVPRPEGYEQYF.

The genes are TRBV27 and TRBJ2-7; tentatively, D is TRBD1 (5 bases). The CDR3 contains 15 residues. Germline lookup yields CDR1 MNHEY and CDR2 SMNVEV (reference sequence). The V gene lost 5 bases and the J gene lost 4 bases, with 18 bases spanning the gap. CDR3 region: CASSGATKLPYEQYF. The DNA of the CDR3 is TGTGCCAGCAGTGGGGCTACCAAACTGCCTTACGAGCAGTACTTC.

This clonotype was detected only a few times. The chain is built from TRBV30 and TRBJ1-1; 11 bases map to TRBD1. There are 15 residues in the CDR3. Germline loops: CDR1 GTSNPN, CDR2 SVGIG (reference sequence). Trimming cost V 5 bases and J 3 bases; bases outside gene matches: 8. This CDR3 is CAWVDRGPGDTEAFF. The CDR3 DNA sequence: TGTGCCTGGGTGGACAGGGGGCCTGGGGACACTGAAGCTTTCTTT.

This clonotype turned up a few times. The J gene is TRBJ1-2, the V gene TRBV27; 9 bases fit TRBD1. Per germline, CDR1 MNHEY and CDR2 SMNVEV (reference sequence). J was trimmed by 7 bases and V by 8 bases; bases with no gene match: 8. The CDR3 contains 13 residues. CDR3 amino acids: CASRRDRASGYTF. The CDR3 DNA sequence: TGTGCCAGCCGACGGGACAGGGCTTCTGGCTACACCTTC.

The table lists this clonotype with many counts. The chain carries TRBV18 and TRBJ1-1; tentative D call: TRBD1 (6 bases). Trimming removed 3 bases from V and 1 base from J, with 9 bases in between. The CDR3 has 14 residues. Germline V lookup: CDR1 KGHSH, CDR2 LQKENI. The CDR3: CASSPRTENTEAFF. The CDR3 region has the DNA TGTGCCAGCTCACCTAGGACAGAGAACACTGAAGCTTTCTTT.

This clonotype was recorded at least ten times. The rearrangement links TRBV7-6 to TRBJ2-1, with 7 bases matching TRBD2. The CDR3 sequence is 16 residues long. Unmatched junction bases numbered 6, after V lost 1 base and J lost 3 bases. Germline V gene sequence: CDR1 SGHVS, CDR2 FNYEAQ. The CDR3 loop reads CASSLVYGRNYNEQFF. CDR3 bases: TGTGCCAGCAGCTTAGTTTACGGGAGGAACTACAATGAGCAGTTCTTC.

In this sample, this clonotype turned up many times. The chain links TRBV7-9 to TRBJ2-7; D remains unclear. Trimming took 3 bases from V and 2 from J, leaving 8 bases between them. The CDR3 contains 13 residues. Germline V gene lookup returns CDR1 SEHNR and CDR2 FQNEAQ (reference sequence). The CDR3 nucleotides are TGTGCCAGCAGCTTTGATCGAGCCTACGAGCAGTACTTC. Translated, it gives CASSFDRAYEQYF.

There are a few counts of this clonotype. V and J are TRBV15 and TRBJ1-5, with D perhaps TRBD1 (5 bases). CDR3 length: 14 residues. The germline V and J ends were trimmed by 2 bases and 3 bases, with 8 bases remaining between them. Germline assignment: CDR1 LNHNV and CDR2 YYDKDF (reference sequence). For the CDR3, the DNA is TGTGCCACCAGCAGAAAGGGGTACAATCAGCCCCAGCATTTT. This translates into CATSRKGYNQPQHF.

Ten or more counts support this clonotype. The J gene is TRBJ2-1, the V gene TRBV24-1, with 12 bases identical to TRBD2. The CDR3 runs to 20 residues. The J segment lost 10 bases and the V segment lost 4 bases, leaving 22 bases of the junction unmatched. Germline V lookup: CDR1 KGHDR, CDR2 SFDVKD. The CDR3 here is CATSDLASVTSGSLLGEQFF. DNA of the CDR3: TGTGCCACCAGTGACCTAGCGAGCGTGACTAGCGGGAGCCTCCTTGGAGAGCAGTTCTTC.

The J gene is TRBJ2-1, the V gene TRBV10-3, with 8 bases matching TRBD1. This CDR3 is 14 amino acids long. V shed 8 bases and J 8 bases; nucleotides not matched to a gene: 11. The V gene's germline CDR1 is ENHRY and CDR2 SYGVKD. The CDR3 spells CAISGTGGQDEQFF. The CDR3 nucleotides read TGTGCCATCTCCGGGACAGGAGGTCAGGATGAGCAGTTCTTC.

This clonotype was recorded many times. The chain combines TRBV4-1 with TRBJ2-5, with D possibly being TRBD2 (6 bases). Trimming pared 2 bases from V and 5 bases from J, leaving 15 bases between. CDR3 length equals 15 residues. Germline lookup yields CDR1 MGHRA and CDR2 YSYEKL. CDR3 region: CASSQTSSEEETQYF. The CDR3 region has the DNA TGCGCCAGCAGCCAAACTTCTAGCGAGGAGGAGACCCAGTACTTC.

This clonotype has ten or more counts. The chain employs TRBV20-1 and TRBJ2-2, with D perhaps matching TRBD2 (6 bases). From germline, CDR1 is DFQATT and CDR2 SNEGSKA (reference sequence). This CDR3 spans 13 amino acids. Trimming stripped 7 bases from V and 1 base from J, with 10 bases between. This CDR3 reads CSVRELNTGELFF. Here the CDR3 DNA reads TGCAGTGTTCGGGAGTTGAACACCGGGGAGCTGTTTTTT.

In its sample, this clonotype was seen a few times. The CDR3 loop is CATSSRVGNQPQHF. CDR3 DNA: TGTGCCACCAGCAGCAGGGTTGGCAATCAGCCCCAGCATTTT. The V call is TRBV15, the J call TRBJ1-5; D possibly corresponds to TRBD1 (5 bases). CDR3 length: 14 amino acids. Germline CDR1 and CDR2: LNHNV and YYDKDF (reference sequence). Trimming removed 3 bases from V and 2 bases from J, with 8 bases in between.

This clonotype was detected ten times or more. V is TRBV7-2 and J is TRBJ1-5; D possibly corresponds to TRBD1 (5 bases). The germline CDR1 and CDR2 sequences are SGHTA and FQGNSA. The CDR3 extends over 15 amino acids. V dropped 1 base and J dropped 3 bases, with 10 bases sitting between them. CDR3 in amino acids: CASSLGAGYNQPQHF. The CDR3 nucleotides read TGTGCCAGCAGCTTAGGGGCAGGGTACAATCAGCCCCAGCATTTT. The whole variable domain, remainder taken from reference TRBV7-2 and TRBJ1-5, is GAGVSQSPSNKVTEKGKDVELRCDPISGHTALYWYRQSLGQGLEFLIYFQGNSAPDKSGLPSDRFSAERTGGSVSTLTIQRTQQEDSAVYLCASSLGAGYNQPQHFGDGTRLSIL.

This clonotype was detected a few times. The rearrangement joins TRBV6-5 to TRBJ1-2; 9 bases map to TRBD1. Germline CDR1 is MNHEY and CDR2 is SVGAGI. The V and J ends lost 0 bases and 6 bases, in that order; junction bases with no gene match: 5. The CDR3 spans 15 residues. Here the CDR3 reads CASSYSNRGPDGYTF. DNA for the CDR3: TGTGCCAGCAGTTACTCGAACAGGGGGCCTGATGGCTACACCTTC.

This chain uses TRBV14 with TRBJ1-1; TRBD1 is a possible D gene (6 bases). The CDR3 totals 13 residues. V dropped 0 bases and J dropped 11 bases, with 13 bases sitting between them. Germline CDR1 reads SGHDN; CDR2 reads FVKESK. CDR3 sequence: CASSQEGERGAFF. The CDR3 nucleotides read TGTGCCAGCAGCCAAGAAGGGGAAAGGGGGGCTTTCTTT.

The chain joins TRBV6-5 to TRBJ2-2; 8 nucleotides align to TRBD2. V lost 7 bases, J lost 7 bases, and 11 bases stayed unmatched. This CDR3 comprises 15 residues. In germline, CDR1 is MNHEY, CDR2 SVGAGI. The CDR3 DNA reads TGTGCCAGCACCCGGGGGGGGACGGCGGGCGGGGAGCTGTTTTTT. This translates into CASTRGGTAGGELFF.

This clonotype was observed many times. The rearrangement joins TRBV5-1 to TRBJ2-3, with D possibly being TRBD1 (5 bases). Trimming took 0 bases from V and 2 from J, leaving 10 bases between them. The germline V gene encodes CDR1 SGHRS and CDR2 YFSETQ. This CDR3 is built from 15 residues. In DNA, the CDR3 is TGCGCCAGCAGCTTGGGGACACCAGACACAGATACGCAGTATTTT. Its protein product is CASSLGTPDTDTQYF.

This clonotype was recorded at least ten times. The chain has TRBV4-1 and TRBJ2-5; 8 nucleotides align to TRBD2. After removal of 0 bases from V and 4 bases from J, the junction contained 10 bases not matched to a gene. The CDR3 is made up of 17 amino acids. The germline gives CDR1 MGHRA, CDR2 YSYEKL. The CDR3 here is CASSQDVEAGGRETQYF. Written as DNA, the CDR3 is TGCGCCAGCAGCCAAGATGTAGAGGCGGGAGGTAGAGAGACCCAGTACTTC.

The CDR3 reads CSVAGAGSEKLFF. The CDR3 DNA follows: TGCAGCGTTGCAGGGGCGGGCAGCGAAAAACTGTTTTTT. This chain links TRBV29-1 with TRBJ1-4; possibly TRBD1 for D (6 bases). The CDR3 loop spans 13 amino acids. Trimming stripped 4 bases from V and 8 bases from J, with 14 bases between. The germline V gene encodes CDR1 SQVTM and CDR2 ANQGSEA.

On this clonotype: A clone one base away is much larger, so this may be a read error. CDR3 coding DNA: TGTGTCGAGCATAAAGGGGTTGGCTACACCTTC. This codes for CVEHKGVGYTF. The chain recombines TRBV24-1 with TRBJ1-2; weak D call: TRBD1 (5 bases). CDR3 size: 11 residues. The V gene's germline CDR1 is KGHDR and CDR2 SFDVKD.